These T cell receptor beta chains were read from a single sample in a study of T cells expressing NK-cell markers. After re-calling the 5' RACE reads, TCRdb lists one entry per CDR3 protein, DNA absent. The ten top clones account for around 4.9%, within a sample of 350,000 to 450,000 distinct CDR3 sequences. The source material was blood T cells: a sorted CD56 or NKG2C T cell subset, CD4+ or CD8+ T cells, or bulk PBMC T cells (not recorded which). These receptors were taken from a man aged 18 to 69 in good health. Each CDR3 is given with its conserved first and last residue.

j_call v_call cdr3_length cdr3_aa
TRBJ2-3 TRBV7-9 15 CASSLRTVDTDTQYF
TRBJ2-1 TRBV13 15 CASSFRARGYNEQFF
TRBJ2-5 TRBV3-1 15 CASRQLVGARETQYF
TRBJ2-1 TRBV6-5 16 CASRLLGLAYHNEQFF
TRBJ2-3 TRBV6-2/TRBV6-3 16 CASSYSTGTFTDTQYF
TRBJ2-5 TRBV11-3 12 CASSLYKGTQYF
TRBJ2-5 TRBV20-1 13 CSALPGGPETQYF
TRBJ2-5 TRBV20-1 14 CSARRGRTQETQYF
TRBJ1-1 TRBV6-1 13 CASMLGVNTEAFF
TRBJ1-3 TRBV25-1 17 CASSEDKYRVSGNTIYF
TRBJ2-3 TRBV11-2 18 CASSYGVAGPVGPDTQYF